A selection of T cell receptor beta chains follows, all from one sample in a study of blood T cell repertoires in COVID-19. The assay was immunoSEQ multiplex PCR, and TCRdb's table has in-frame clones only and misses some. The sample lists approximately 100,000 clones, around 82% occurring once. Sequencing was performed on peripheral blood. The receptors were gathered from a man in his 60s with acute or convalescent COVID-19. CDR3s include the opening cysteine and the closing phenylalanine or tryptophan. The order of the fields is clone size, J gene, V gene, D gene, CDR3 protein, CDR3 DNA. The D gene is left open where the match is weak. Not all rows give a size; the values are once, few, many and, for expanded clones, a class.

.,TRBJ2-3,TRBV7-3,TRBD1,CASSSGQGANTQYF,TGTGCCAGCAGCTCAGGACAGGGGGCTAATACGCAGTATTTT
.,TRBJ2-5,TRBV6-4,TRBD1,CASRSHRGRKETQYF,TGTGCCAGCAGGTCTCACAGGGGGCGTAAAGAGACCCAGTACTTC
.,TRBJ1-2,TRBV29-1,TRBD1,CSVEGGGEWGGYTF,TGCAGCGTTGAAGGAGGGGGCGAATGGGGAGGCTACACCTTC
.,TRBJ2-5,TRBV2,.,CASHSRGETQYF,TGTGCCAGCCATTCTAGGGGAGAGACCCAGTACTTC
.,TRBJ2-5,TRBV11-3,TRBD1,CASSVAGGEETQYF,TGTGCCAGCAGCGTGGCAGGGGGAGAAGAGACCCAGTACTTC
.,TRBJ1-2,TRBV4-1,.,CASSPTPGDAYGYTF,TGCGCCAGCAGCCCTACCCCAGGGGACGCTTATGGCTACACCTTC
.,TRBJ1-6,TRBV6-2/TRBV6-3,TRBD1,CASSYRGLNSPLHF,TGTGCCAGCAGTTACAGGGGGCTTAATTCACCCCTCCACTTT
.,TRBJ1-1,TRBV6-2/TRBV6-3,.,CASSLTGFMNTEAFF,TGTGCCAGCAGTCTCACAGGGTTCATGAACACTGAAGCTTTCTTT
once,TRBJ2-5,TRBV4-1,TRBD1,CASSQEPGQGRTQYF,TGCGCCAGCAGCCAAGAACCGGGACAGGGTCGGACCCAGTACTTC
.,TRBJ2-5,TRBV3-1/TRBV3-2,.,CASSQDIGRGSLQETQYF,TGTGCCAGCAGCCAAGATATAGGGCGGGGCAGCCTCCAAGAGACCCAGTACTTC
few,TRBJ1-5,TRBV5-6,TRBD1,CASSFGQGGQPQHF,TGTGCCAGCAGCTTTGGACAGGGGGGACAGCCCCAGCATTTT
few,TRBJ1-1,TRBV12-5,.,CASGFPTAGHEAFF,TGTGCTAGTGGTTTCCCGACTGCCGGCCATGAAGCTTTCTTT
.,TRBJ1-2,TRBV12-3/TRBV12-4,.,CASSTGLNYGYTF,TGTGCCAGCAGCACAGGGTTAAACTATGGCTACACCTTC
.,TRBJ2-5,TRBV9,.,CASSVTSWAEETQYF,TGTGCCAGCAGCGTAACAAGTTGGGCTGAGGAGACCCAGTACTTC
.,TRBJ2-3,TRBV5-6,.,CASSNQGSTDTQYF,TGTGCCAGCAGCAACCAGGGTTCTACAGATACGCAGTATTTT
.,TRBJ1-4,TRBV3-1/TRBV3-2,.,CASRPRVPTNEKLFF,TGTGCCAGCAGACCCAGGGTTCCAACTAATGAAAAACTGTTTTTT
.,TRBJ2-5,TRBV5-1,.,CASSPGRNQETQYF,TGCGCCAGCAGCCCGGGGAGAAATCAAGAGACCCAGTACTTC
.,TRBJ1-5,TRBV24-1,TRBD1,CATTLLGQGNQPQHF,TGTGCCACCACCCTTCTTGGACAGGGCAATCAGCCCCAGCATTTT
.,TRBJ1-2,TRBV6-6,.,CASSYSEKGGWNGYTF,TGTGCCAGCAGTTACTCCGAGAAGGGAGGGTGGAATGGCTACACCTTC
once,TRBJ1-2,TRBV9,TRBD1,CASSVEDRGGYGYTF,TGTGCCAGCAGCGTAGAGGACAGGGGAGGCTATGGCTACACCTTC
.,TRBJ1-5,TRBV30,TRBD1,CAWSRTGGGGQPQHF,TGTGCCTGGAGCCGGACAGGGGGAGGAGGACAGCCCCAGCATTTT
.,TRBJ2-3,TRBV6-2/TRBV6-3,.,CASSQITGSDTQYF,TGTGCCAGCAGTCAAATTACAGGGTCAGATACGCAGTATTTT
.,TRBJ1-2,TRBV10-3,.,CAITANRNYGYTF,TGTGCCATCACTGCAAACAGGAACTATGGCTACACCTTC
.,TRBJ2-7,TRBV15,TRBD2,CATSRDFASGTYEQYF,TGTGCCACCAGCAGAGATTTCGCTAGCGGCACCTACGAGCAGTACTTC
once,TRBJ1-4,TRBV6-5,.,CASSYSGGSGEKLFF,TGTGCCAGCAGTTACTCGGGGGGATCAGGGGAAAAACTGTTTTTT
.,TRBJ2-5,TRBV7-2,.,CASSNNRAAQYF,TGTGCCAGCAGCAACAACAGGGCCGCCCAGTACTTC
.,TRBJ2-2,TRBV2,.,CASSDRVTGELFF,TGTGCCAGCAGTGACAGGGTGACCGGGGAGCTGTTTTTT
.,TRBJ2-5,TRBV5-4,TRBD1,CASSSKLTGEETQYF,TGTGCCAGCAGCTCGAAATTGACAGGGGAAGAGACCCAGTACTTC
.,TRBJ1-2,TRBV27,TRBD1,CASSSGQGGSYGYTF,TGTGCCAGCAGTTCCGGACAGGGAGGAAGCTATGGCTACACCTTC
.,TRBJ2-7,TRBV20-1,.,CSARSGHEQYF,TGCAGTGCTCGCTCAGGGCACGAGCAGTACTTC